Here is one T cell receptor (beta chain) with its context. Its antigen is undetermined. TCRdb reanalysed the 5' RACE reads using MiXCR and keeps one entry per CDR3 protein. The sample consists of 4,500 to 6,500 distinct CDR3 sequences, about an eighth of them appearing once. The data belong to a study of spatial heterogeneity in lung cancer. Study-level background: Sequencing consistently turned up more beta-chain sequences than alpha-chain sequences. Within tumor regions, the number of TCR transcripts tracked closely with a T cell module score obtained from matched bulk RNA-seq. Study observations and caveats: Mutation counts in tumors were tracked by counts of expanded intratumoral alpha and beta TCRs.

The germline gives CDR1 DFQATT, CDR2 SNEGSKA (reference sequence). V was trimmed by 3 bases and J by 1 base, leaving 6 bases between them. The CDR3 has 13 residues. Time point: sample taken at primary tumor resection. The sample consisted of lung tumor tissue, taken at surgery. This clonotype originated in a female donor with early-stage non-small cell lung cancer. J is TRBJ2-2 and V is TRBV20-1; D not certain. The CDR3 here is CSARSGNTGELFF. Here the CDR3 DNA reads TGCAGTGCTAGGTCCGGGAACACCGGGGAGCTGTTTTTT.